Listed here are 20 T cell receptor beta chains from one sample, sequenced in a study of molecular identifiers for immune sequencing clone quantification. MiXCR, applied by TCRdb to the PCR reads, yields one record per CDR3 protein. The sample has about 640,000 distinct CDR3 sequences; 15% to 20% are singletons. The sample was naive CD8+ T cells from blood, with Jurkat cell RNA spiked in. This sample's subset: FACS-sorted CD8+CD4-CCR7+CD45RA+ naive T cells. The receptors were sampled from a human donor in good health. Some libraries in this study had Jurkat cell RNA spiked in.

Regarding this clonotype: A much larger clonotype is one base distant, so this may be a read error. The CDR3 ends on some other residue instead of the conserved phenylalanine or tryptophan, so this is likely a read error. The V and J genes are TRBV10-3 and TRBJ2-7; D is perhaps TRBD2 (6 bases). The CDR3 is 15 amino acids. V was shortened by 3 bases and J by 0 bases, with 12 bases between the two germline ends. CDR1 and CDR2 from the germline V gene are ENHRY and SYGVKD. The CDR3 spells CAISEQGTRSYEQYL. DNA of the CDR3: TGTGCCATCAGTGAACAAGGGACTCGCTCCTACGAGCAGTACCTC.

This clonotype was detected ten times or more. The genes are TRBV4-3 and TRBJ2-7; D uncertain. Trimming removed 0 bases at V and 3 bases at J, with 9 bases between. Germline-derived CDR1 and CDR2 are LGHNA and YSLEER. The CDR3 runs 14 residues. CDR3 nucleotide sequence: TGCGCCAGCAGCCAAGATCGCGTGGGCTACGAGCAGTACTTC. Protein product: CASSQDRVGYEQYF.

This clonotype was seen ten or more times. The chain's CDR3 is CASSSRDAHQETQYF. CDR3 bases: TGTGCCAGCAGCTCCCGGGACGCCCACCAAGAGACCCAGTACTTC. J is TRBJ2-5 and V is TRBV7-9, with D perhaps matching TRBD1 or TRBD2 (5 bases each). The CDR3 is 15 amino acids. In germline, CDR1 is SEHNR, CDR2 FQNEAQ (reference sequence). Trimming cost V 4 bases and J 0 bases, with 12 bases left between them.

This clonotype was detected ten times or more. The chain uses TRBV28 and TRBJ1-5; a possible D gene is TRBD1 (5 bases). The CDR3 has 15 residues. Germline-derived CDR1 and CDR2 are MDHEN and SYDVKM. Deletions cut 3 bases from V and 7 bases from J, with 16 bases between. In nucleotides, the CDR3 is TGTGCCAGCAGTTTTTATCAGGGTTGGAGCCAGCCCCAGCATTTT. Its protein product is CASSFYQGWSQPQHF.

This clonotype was seen many times. The chain carries TRBV10-3 and TRBJ1-4; a possible D gene is TRBD1 (5 bases). Trimming removed 2 bases at V and 5 bases at J, with 6 bases between. CDR3 length: 13 residues. CDR1 is ENHRY and CDR2 is SYGVKD in the germline V gene. The CDR3 spells CAISEDRNEKLFF. CDR3 coding DNA: TGTGCCATCAGTGAGGACAGAAATGAAAAACTGTTTTTT.

This clonotype was seen at least ten times. The chain couples TRBV6-1 to TRBJ2-7; TRBD1 matches 7 bases. CDR3 length equals 14 residues. In germline, CDR1 is MNHNS, CDR2 SASEGT. V lost 10 bases to trimming and J lost 0 bases; unmatched junction nucleotides: 9. In DNA, the CDR3 is TGTGCCACTCTGGGACAGACGAGCTCCTACGAGCAGTACTTC. This encodes CATLGQTSSYEQYF.

The rearrangement links TRBV19 to TRBJ1-6, with D tentatively TRBD1 (5 bases). Trimming removed 4 bases at V and 7 bases at J, with 11 bases between. CDR1 LNHDA and CDR2 SQIVND come from the germline V gene (reference sequence). The CDR3 is 14 amino acids. CDR3 DNA: TGTGCCAGTAGTAGGGACGTGGGAAATTCACCCCTCCACTTT. Its protein is CASSRDVGNSPLHF.

This clonotype was found a few times. The chain recombines TRBV19 with TRBJ1-1; D might be TRBD1 (6 bases). The CDR3 loop spans 12 amino acids. V lost 9 bases and J 4 bases, leaving 12 bases between the germline ends. CDR1 LNHDA and CDR2 SQIVND come from the germline V gene (reference sequence). CDR3 region: CASRRGSTEAFF. Written as DNA, the CDR3 is TGTGCCAGCCGAAGGGGGAGCACTGAAGCTTTCTTT.

This clonotype was observed many times. This sequence joins TRBV28 and TRBJ2-7; 10 bases fit TRBD2. CDR1 is MDHEN, CDR2 SYDVKM, per germline. The CDR3 sequence is 16 residues long. Trimming removed 6 bases from V and 3 bases from J; junction bases left unmatched: 11. CDR3 nucleotide sequence: TGTGCCAGCAGCTCATCCCCTAGCGGGAGCGACTACGAGCAGTACTTC. Its translation: CASSSSPSGSDYEQYF.

This clonotype occurred many times. V gene TRBV5-5 combines with J gene TRBJ2-7, with a tentative D call TRBD2 (6 bases). Germline CDR1 and CDR2: SGHKS and YYEKEE (reference sequence). The CDR3 runs to 17 residues. V was clipped by 0 bases and J by 2 bases, with 18 bases between them. The CDR3 DNA reads TGTGCCAGCAGCTTGGTTGCGGGGTCCCGAGCCACCTACGAGCAGTACTTC. Translation gives CASSLVAGSRATYEQYF.

The chain links TRBV6-6 to TRBJ2-5, with 9 bases identical to TRBD2. The V gene's germline CDR1 is MNHNY and CDR2 SVGAGI (reference sequence). This CDR3 is 17 amino acids long. V lost 6 bases and J lost 0; bases outside the gene matches: 11. The CDR3 bases are TGTGCCAGCAGCCGACGAGCGGGGGGCTCGCACCAAGAGACCCAGTACTTC. This codes for CASSRRAGGSHQETQYF.

With regard to this clonotype: This may arise from a read error, as a much more abundant clone is one base away. The gene calls are TRBV7-8 and TRBJ2-3; 15 nucleotides align to TRBD2. The CDR3 consists of 17 residues. Germline CDR1 and CDR2: SGHVS and FQNEAQ. In DNA, the CDR3 is TGTGCCGGCAGCCCGGGACTAGCGGGGGGATCCACAGATACGCAGTATTTT. Protein: CAGSPGLAGGSTDTQYF.

This clonotype has ten or more counts. The chain links TRBV7-2 to TRBJ2-7; weak D call: TRBD2 (6 bases). The CDR3 has 13 amino acids. Trimming cost V 6 bases and J 2 bases, with 11 bases left between them. Germline V gives CDR1 SGHTA, CDR2 FQGNSA. As DNA, the CDR3 is TGTGCCAGCAGTTGGGACTTGGCCTACGAGCAGTACTTC. Its translation: CASSWDLAYEQYF.

Ten or more counts support this clonotype. V and J are TRBV11-2 and TRBJ2-2; TRBD2 aligns across 10 bases. The junction had 4 bases not matched to a gene; V was cut back by 5 bases and J by 4 bases. This CDR3 comprises 15 residues. Germline V gives CDR1 SGHAT, CDR2 FQNNGV. The CDR3 spells CASSPGLAVTGELFF. The CDR3 nucleotides read TGTGCCAGCAGCCCAGGACTAGCGGTCACCGGGGAGCTGTTTTTT.

Of note for this clonotype: A much larger clone differs by one base, so this may be a read error. The CDR3 spells CASSYTGRTEALF. The CDR3 DNA reads as TGTGCCAGCAGTTACACGGGGAGGACTGAAGCTCTCTTT. The chain recombines TRBV6-2 or TRBV6-3 with TRBJ1-1; D is ambiguous. CDR1 MNHEY and CDR2 SVGEGT come from the germline V gene. There are 13 residues in the CDR3.

The genes are TRBV30 and TRBJ2-1; TRBD1 matches 8 bases. V lost 5 bases and J lost 12; bases outside the gene matches: 6. Per the germline V gene, CDR1 is GTSNPN and CDR2 is SVGIG (reference sequence). The CDR3 extends over 11 amino acids. Here the CDR3 DNA reads TGTGCCTGGGAAAAAACAGGGGGGCAGTTCTTC. It translates to CAWEKTGGQFF.

This clonotype was found a few times. This chain connects TRBV28 to TRBJ2-1; 9 positions match TRBD2. The CDR3 extends over 15 amino acids. Germline-derived CDR1 and CDR2 are MDHEN and SYDVKM. Unmatched junction bases numbered 16, after V lost 7 bases and J lost 12 bases. CDR3 DNA: TGTGCCAGCACCGGCGGGAGGGTAGGGTGGGTAGCGCAGTTCTTC. Encoded protein: CASTGGRVGWVAQFF.

This clonotype was observed at least ten times. The CDR3 spells CASSQELAGPRKFF. The DNA for the CDR3 is TGCGCCAGCAGCCAAGAGCTAGCGGGTCCCCGGAAGTTCTTC. V gene TRBV4-1 combines with J gene TRBJ2-1; 8 bases line up with TRBD2. The CDR3 is 14 amino acids. The V segment lost 0 bases and the J segment 14 bases; nucleotides outside the gene matches: 9. CDR1 and CDR2 from the germline V gene are MGHRA and YSYEKL.

A few counts support this clonotype. The chain carries TRBV28 and TRBJ2-3; a weak D match, TRBD2 (5 bases). The CDR3 is 14 residues long. The germline V gene has CDR1 MDHEN and CDR2 SYDVKM. Trimming pared 3 bases from V and 3 bases from J, leaving 10 bases between. The CDR3 coding sequence is TGTGCCAGCAGTTTGAGGGATCAGACAGATACGCAGTATTTT. Translated, it gives CASSLRDQTDTQYF.

As concerns this clonotype: This may be a read error, as it is one base from a much larger clone. The rearrangement links TRBV6-5 to TRBJ2-7; 13 bases fit TRBD2. Germline assignment: CDR1 MNHEY and CDR2 SVGAGI. CDR3 size: 15 residues. The CDR3 protein is CANSATSGGAYEQYF. The DNA of the CDR3 is TGTGCCAACAGTGCCACTAGCGGGGGGGCGTACGAGCAGTACTTC.